Below, 21 T cell receptor beta chains from the same sample are listed, as sequenced in a study of T cells in Graves' hyperthyroidism and ophthalmopathy. Amplification yielded TCR beta CDR3 regions, with RNA transcripts as the source. The HTBI set primed first-round TCR CDR3 RT-PCR. One entry per CDR3 protein, called by TCRdb with MiXCR from the multiplex PCR reads. Counted here are 490,000 or so distinct CDR3 sequences, around a fifth occurring once; the ten biggest clones make up roughly 49%. The specimen sequenced was blood. These receptors came from a woman between 65 and 79 years old with Graves' ophthalmopathy.

This chain connects TRBV6-2 or TRBV6-3 to TRBJ1-5, with D tentatively TRBD1 (6 bases). The CDR3 runs 16 residues. With 3 bases removed from V and 6 bases from J, the gap between germline ends came to 18 bases. CDR1 MNHEY and CDR2 SVGEGT come from the germline V gene. For the CDR3, the DNA is TGTGCCAGCAGTTATAATCCGCCCAGGGGAGGTCAGCCCCAGCATTTT. This encodes CASSYNPPRGGQPQHF.

This chain uses TRBV7-3 with TRBJ2-5, with D possibly being TRBD1 (6 bases). Looked up from germline, CDR1 is SGHTA and CDR2 is FQGTGA. The CDR3 covers 14 residues. V was clipped by 5 bases and J by 0 bases, with 10 bases between them. The CDR3 bases are TGTGCCAGCAGCAAAGACAGGTACCAAGAGACCCAGTACTTC. Amino acids: CASSKDRYQETQYF.

In this sample, this clonotype turned up many times. The chain recombines TRBV3-1 with TRBJ1-1; D call uncertain. Germline V gene lookup returns CDR1 LGHDT and CDR2 YNNKEL (reference sequence). With 1 base removed from V and 1 base from J, the gap between germline ends came to 10 bases. The length of the CDR3 is 15 residues. CDR3 sequence reads: CASSQVGRKNTEAFF. The CDR3 nucleotides read TGTGCCAGCAGCCAAGTAGGCAGGAAGAACACTGAAGCTTTCTTT.

This clonotype was seen more than once but under ten times. The V and J genes are TRBV10-2 and TRBJ1-2; D remains unclear. Between the trimmed V and J ends, which lost 4 bases and 4 bases, there was a span of 10 bases. Per the germline V gene, CDR1 is WSHSY and CDR2 is SAAADI. CDR3 length equals 13 residues. The CDR3 loop is CASSAGAFYGYTF. The CDR3 DNA sequence: TGCGCCAGCAGTGCGGGCGCTTTCTATGGCTACACCTTC.

This clonotype has only a few counts. The gene calls are TRBV11-2 and TRBJ2-7; TRBD1 is a possible D gene (6 bases). The CDR3 length is 15 residues. The V gene's germline CDR1 is SGHAT and CDR2 FQNNGV. Trimming shortened V by 5 bases and J by 0 bases, and 14 bases separated the two germline ends. The chain's CDR3 is CASSLGWTASYEQYF. The DNA of the CDR3 is TGTGCCAGCAGCCTGGGATGGACAGCCTCCTACGAGCAGTACTTC. The variable domain in full, completed from reference TRBV11-2 and TRBJ2-7, reads EAGVAQSPRYKIIEKRQSVAFWCNPISGHATLYWYQQILGQGPKLLIQFQNNGVVDDSQLPKDRFSAERLKGVDSTLKIQPAKLEDSAVYLCASSLGWTASYEQYFGPGTRLTVT.

The chain joins TRBV20-1 to TRBJ2-1; D might be TRBD1 (6 bases). The CDR3 extends over 12 amino acids. Germline CDR1 is DFQATT and CDR2 is SNEGSKA (reference sequence). In nucleotides, the CDR3 is TGCAGCCTACCCTACAGGGATGGGGAGCAGTTCTTC. It translates to CSLPYRDGEQFF.

The genes are TRBV10-1 and TRBJ2-7; tentative D call: TRBD1 (6 bases). Trimming took off 3 bases at V and 2 bases at J, with 14 bases between the two ends. The germline V gene has CDR1 WNHNN and CDR2 SYGVQD (reference sequence). The CDR3 is 15 amino acids. The CDR3, as DNA: TGCGCCAGCAGTGATCGGGACACCTACACCTACGAGCAGTACTTC. Translating gives CASSDRDTYTYEQYF.

This clonotype was counted between two and nine times. This sequence joins TRBV19 and TRBJ2-1; TRBD2 aligns across 9 bases. The CDR3 covers 15 residues. V shed 4 bases, J shed 2 bases, and the junction held 3 bases outside the gene matches. From germline, CDR1 is LNHDA and CDR2 SQIVND (reference sequence). The DNA of the CDR3 is TGTGCCAGTAGTAAAACTAGCGGGCCCTACAATGAGCAGTTCTTC. Protein: CASSKTSGPYNEQFF.

This clonotype has just a few counts. This chain joins TRBV28 and TRBJ1-1, with 8 bases aligning to TRBD1. CDR3 length equals 17 residues. The junction had 9 bases not matched to a gene; V was cut back by 2 bases and J by 1 base. Germline-derived CDR1 and CDR2 are MDHEN and SYDVKM. The CDR3, as DNA: TGTGCCAGCAGTTTACTCCCAGGACAGGGCGAGAACACTGAAGCTTTCTTT. This codes for CASSLLPGQGENTEAFF.

Concerning this clonotype itself: This may stem from a read error, because a much larger clone lies one nucleotide away. Since the CDR3 does not end with the conserved phenylalanine or tryptophan, this likely comes from a read error. The chain carries TRBV12-3 or TRBV12-4 and TRBJ1-1; no clear D gene. CDR3 length: 14 amino acids. Trimming took 6 bases from V and 6 from J, leaving 17 bases between them. CDR3 DNA sequence: TGTGCCAGCAGACCTTACGGGGTAGGGCCTGAAGCTTTCCTT. It yields the protein CASRPYGVGPEAFL.

This rearrangement joins TRBV2 to TRBJ2-1; D is possibly TRBD2 (6 bases). The CDR3 is made up of 16 amino acids. Germline CDR1 reads SNHLY; CDR2 reads FYNNEI. V lost 5 bases, J lost 0 bases, and 14 bases lay in between. CDR3 residues: CASSPEGDSSYNEQFF. For the CDR3, the DNA is TGTGCCAGCAGTCCGGAGGGCGACTCCTCCTACAATGAGCAGTTCTTC.

The chain recombines TRBV19 with TRBJ1-5, with D unclear. Trimming removed 7 bases at V and 1 base at J, with 20 bases between. Germline lookup yields CDR1 LNHDA and CDR2 SQIVND (reference sequence). This CDR3 region has 17 residues. The CDR3 DNA reads TGTGCCAGTAAAGGGCGGGGTGTTGGTTGGAGCAATCAGCCCCAGCATTTT. This encodes CASKGRGVGWSNQPQHF. Full variable domain (outside the CDR3, taken from reference TRBV19 and TRBJ1-5): DGGITQSPKYLFRKEGQNVTLSCEQNLNHDAMYWYRQDPGQGLRLIYYSQIVNDFQKGDIAEGYSVSREKKESFPLTVTSAQKNPTAFYLCASKGRGVGWSNQPQHFGDGTRLSIL.

The CDR3 nucleotides are TGTGCCAGCAGGCAACAGGGTATAGGGGGTGAGCAGTTCTTC. Translation gives CASRQQGIGGEQFF. The rearrangement uses TRBV6-2 or TRBV6-3 and TRBJ2-1; perhaps TRBD1 as D (6 bases). Trimming left V 6 bases short and J 9 bases short, with 18 bases between. This CDR3 comprises 14 residues. Germline V gives CDR1 MNHEY, CDR2 SVGEGT.

The chain is built from TRBV6-1 and TRBJ1-6, with D possibly being TRBD1 (5 bases). Trimming took off 7 bases at V and 11 bases at J, with 30 bases between the two ends. This CDR3 has 18 residues. CDR1 and CDR2 (germline): MNHNS, SASEGT. DNA for the CDR3: TGTGCCAGCATTCTTTTTCACGGGGGGGGGAACGCTTCCCCACCCCTCCACTTT. It translates to CASILFHGGGNASPPLHF.

This clonotype was seen more than once but under ten times. This chain joins TRBV10-3 and TRBJ1-3; 7 nucleotides match TRBD1. V shed 3 bases, J shed 1 base, and the junction held 9 bases outside the gene matches. There are 17 residues in the CDR3. Germline CDR1 and CDR2: ENHRY and SYGVKD. CDR3 amino acids: CAISDLGQFTSGNTIYF. CDR3 coding DNA: TGTGCCATCAGTGATTTGGGACAGTTTACATCTGGAAACACCATATATTTT.

This clonotype was seen a few times. The gene calls are TRBV20-1 and TRBJ2-1; TRBD2 matches 7 bases. Germline loops: CDR1 DFQATT, CDR2 SNEGSKA (reference sequence). V dropped 0 bases and J dropped 2; count of bases not matched to a gene: 10. The length of the CDR3 is 17 residues. The CDR3 DNA is TGCAGTGCTAGAGATCTCATCGGCGGGAGCACCTACAATGAGCAGTTCTTC. It translates to CSARDLIGGSTYNEQFF.

About this clonotype: An end of the junction differs from the germline gene, which may be a read error. The chain combines TRBV20-1 with TRBJ2-4; 8 nucleotides match TRBD2. This CDR3 spans 14 amino acids. The germline V gene has CDR1 DFQATT and CDR2 SNEGSKA (reference sequence). CDR3 protein: CSASKTSAQNIQCF. The CDR3 bases are TGCAGTGCCTCCAAGACTAGCGCCCAAAACATTCAGTGCTTC.

This clonotype was seen ten or more times. The chain recombines TRBV7-2 with TRBJ2-3, with D unclear. The CDR3 loop spans 12 amino acids. The germline gives CDR1 SGHTA, CDR2 FQGNSA. V was cut by 6 bases and J by 1 base, with 5 bases left in between. In DNA, the CDR3 is TGTGCCAGCAGGGCTCGCACAGATACGCAGTATTTT. Its translation is CASRARTDTQYF.

Only a few counts were recorded for this clonotype. The chain combines TRBV20-1 with TRBJ1-6; D may be TRBD1 (6 bases). Trimming cost V 7 bases and J 7 bases, with 14 bases left between them. The CDR3 consists of 13 residues. CDR1 and CDR2 (germline): DFQATT, SNEGSKA (reference sequence). CDR3 loop: CSGTTGPNSPLHF. Here the CDR3 DNA reads TGCAGTGGGACGACAGGTCCAAATTCACCCCTCCACTTT.

The chain joins TRBV11-1 to TRBJ2-6; D ambiguous. Per germline, CDR1 SGHAT and CDR2 FQDESV (reference sequence). The CDR3 has 15 residues. V lost 5 bases, J lost 6 bases, and 14 bases lay in between. In DNA, the CDR3 is TGTGCCAGCAGCCCCCGGACCTTAGCGGCCAACGTCCTGACTTTC. Translation: CASSPRTLAANVLTF.

The chain has TRBV20-1 and TRBJ2-1; tentatively, D is TRBD2 (5 bases). CDR1 DFQATT and CDR2 SNEGSKA come from the germline V gene (reference sequence). Trimming removed 5 bases at V and 6 bases at J, with 14 bases between. The CDR3 has 13 residues. The CDR3 spells CSARAERVNEQFF. The CDR3 DNA reads as TGCAGTGCTCGAGCGGAGAGGGTCAATGAGCAGTTCTTC.